This entry lists 28 T cell receptor beta chains sequenced from one sample in a study of shared clonotypes between healthy human individuals. Data came from immunoSEQ multiplex PCR; TCRdb stores just in-frame clones and leaves some out. The table records some 1 million clones, about three quarters of them present only once. Sequenced input: memory CD4+ T cells sorted from blood. Subset specified: CD45RA-negative fraction. All receptors come from a man younger than 35 in good health.

The V call is TRBV7-9, the J call TRBJ2-5, with TRBD1 as a possible D gene (5 bases). The CDR3 spans 13 residues. V was pared by 2 bases and J by 7 bases, with 11 bases between. Per germline, CDR1 SEHNR and CDR2 FQNEAQ (reference sequence). CDR3 in amino acids: CASSLWPGPTQYF. The CDR3 bases are TGTGCCAGCAGCTTATGGCCAGGGCCGACCCAGTACTTC.

This clone was detected only a few times. The chain uses TRBV6-6 and TRBJ2-3, with a possible D match to TRBD2 (7 bases). The V gene lost 6 bases and the J gene lost 5 bases, with 21 bases spanning the gap. Germline lookup yields CDR1 MNHNY and CDR2 SVGAGI (reference sequence). CDR3 length: 16 residues. The CDR3 loop reads CASRSLGGGQRDTQYF. CDR3 DNA sequence: TGTGCCAGCAGATCCCTTGGGGGGGGGCAGAGAGATACGCAGTATTTT.

The gene calls are TRBV28 and TRBJ1-4; possibly TRBD1 for D (5 bases). Germline values: CDR1 MDHEN, CDR2 SYDVKM. This CDR3 has 15 residues. The V gene lost 5 bases and the J gene lost 8 bases, with 18 bases spanning the gap. In DNA, the CDR3 is TGTGCCAGCAGTCCCGGGACGGGCATCTTGGAAAAACTGTTTTTT. Translation: CASSPGTGILEKLFF.

Concerning this clone: Other DNA sequences in the sample encode the same CDR3. This chain links TRBV4-1 with TRBJ2-7; possibly TRBD1 or TRBD2 for D (5 bases each). V was pared by 0 bases and J by 2 bases, with 11 bases between. CDR1 and CDR2 from the germline V gene are MGHRA and YSYEKL. The CDR3 sequence is 15 residues long. DNA of the CDR3: TGCGCCAGCAGCCAAGAGGCAGGGAGAACCTACGAGCAGTACTTC. Translation gives CASSQEAGRTYEQYF.

The chain employs TRBV13 and TRBJ2-5, with 9 bases matching TRBD2. Germline lookup yields CDR1 PRHDT and CDR2 FYEKMQ (reference sequence). The CDR3 contains 14 residues. V dropped 10 bases and J dropped 3; count of bases not matched to a gene: 9. In nucleotides, the CDR3 is TGTGCCACCATGACTAGCGGAGCAGAAGAGACCCAGTACTTC. This codes for CATMTSGAEETQYF.

V and J are TRBV5-6 and TRBJ2-7, with D maybe TRBD2 (7 bases). The CDR3 length is 17 residues. V was pared by 4 bases and J by 2 bases, with 22 bases between. Germline V gene lookup returns CDR1 SGHDT and CDR2 YYEEEE. CDR3: CASSAWEGGTVAYEQYF. In DNA, the CDR3 is TGTGCCAGCAGCGCCTGGGAGGGGGGGACCGTCGCCTACGAGCAGTACTTC.

The J gene is TRBJ1-2, the V gene TRBV27; D is perhaps TRBD1 (6 bases). In germline, CDR1 is MNHEY, CDR2 SMNVEV (reference sequence). This CDR3 is 16 amino acids long. The ends were cut back, 5 bases at V and 8 bases at J, with 24 bases in the middle. CDR3 nucleotide sequence: TGTGCCAGCAGTAGATACCAAGGGGGGGCCTGGGAGGGCTACACCTTC. The encoded protein is CASSRYQGGAWEGYTF.

The sample holds one count of this clone. J is TRBJ2-2 and V is TRBV7-6; 7 bases align to TRBD1. The CDR3 sequence is 15 residues long. V shed 5 bases, J shed 6 bases, and the junction held 9 bases outside the gene matches. Germline V gene data show CDR1 as SGHVS and CDR2 as FNYEAQ. CDR3 nucleotides: TGTGCCAGCAGCACTAGACAGGGCGGGTCCGGGGAGCTGTTTTTT. Translation: CASSTRQGGSGELFF.

The chain links TRBV30 to TRBJ1-5, with TRBD1 identical over 8 bases. Germline V gene lookup returns CDR1 GTSNPN and CDR2 SVGIG (reference sequence). The ends lost 4 bases at V and 11 bases at J; junction bases unmatched: 4. The CDR3 is 11 amino acids. The CDR3 loop reads CAWKQGGSQHF. The CDR3 nucleotides read TGTGCCTGGAAACAGGGGGGGTCCCAGCATTTT.

This chain joins TRBV29-1 and TRBJ2-7, with 7 positions matching TRBD1. J was trimmed by 2 bases and V by 4 bases; bases with no gene match: 11. This CDR3 has 15 residues. Germline CDR1 reads SQVTM; CDR2 reads ANQGSEA. For the CDR3, the DNA is TGCAGCGTTGGGGGTCTACCGGGACAGACCTACGAGCAGTACTTC. It encodes CSVGGLPGQTYEQYF.

The chain carries TRBV5-1 and TRBJ2-2; TRBD1 aligns across 10 bases. Trimming cost V 2 bases and J 7 bases; bases outside gene matches: 8. The germline V gene has CDR1 SGHRS and CDR2 YFSETQ. CDR3 length equals 16 residues. CDR3 loop: CASSFWTGGSGGELFF. The CDR3 nucleotides are TGCGCCAGCAGCTTCTGGACAGGGGGTAGCGGCGGGGAGCTGTTTTTT.

Remarks on this clone: Germline is not matched at one junction end, which may reflect a read error. CDR3 DNA: TGTGCTAGCAGCCCATCTAGCGGGAGATTGAATACGCAGTATTTT. Translation: CASSPSSGRLNTQYF. V usage is TRBV7-7 and J usage is TRBJ2-3, with TRBD2 identical over 10 bases. CDR3 length equals 15 residues. Germline assignment: CDR1 SSHAT and CDR2 FNYEAQ (reference sequence). Full variable domain (rest looked up from reference TRBV7-7 and TRBJ2-3): GAGVSQSPRYKVTKRGQDVTLRCDPISSHATLYWYQQALGQGPEFLTYFNYEAQPDKSGLPSDRFSAERPEGSISTLTIQRTEQRDSAMYRCASSPSSGRLNTQYFGPGTRLTVL.

This rearrangement joins TRBV30 to TRBJ1-6, with unresolved D. Deletions cut 5 bases from V and 7 bases from J, with 9 bases between. The CDR3 has 12 amino acids. Germline CDR1 reads GTSNPN; CDR2 reads SVGIG (reference sequence). As DNA, the CDR3 is TGTGCCTGGGGACCAACCAATTCACCCCTCCACTTT. Its protein is CAWGPTNSPLHF.

The chain combines TRBV7-2 with TRBJ2-5; no clear D gene. There are 14 residues in the CDR3. The germline V gene encodes CDR1 SGHTA and CDR2 FQGNSA. V was clipped by 0 bases and J by 4 bases, with 9 bases between them. The CDR3 nucleotides read TGTGCCAGCAGCTTAGCAGGGTTCGGAGAGACCCAGTACTTC. Its translation: CASSLAGFGETQYF.

The chain uses TRBV27 and TRBJ2-2, with 10 bases lining up with TRBD2. The V gene's germline CDR1 is MNHEY and CDR2 SMNVEV (reference sequence). The trim removed 7 bases at V and 5 bases at J, leaving 13 bases unmatched. The length of the CDR3 is 17 residues. CDR3 loop: CASTQREGRFRTGELFF. CDR3 in DNA: TGTGCCAGCACCCAGCGGGAGGGTCGTTTTAGAACCGGGGAGCTGTTTTTT.

V is TRBV27 and J is TRBJ1-6; D not certain. V shed 8 bases and J shed 7 bases, with 15 bases lying between them. CDR1 is MNHEY and CDR2 is SMNVEV in the germline V gene (reference sequence). The CDR3 extends over 14 amino acids. As DNA, the CDR3 is TGTGCCAGCCGAAGACCTGAAGAGAATTCACCCCTCCACTTT. Amino acids: CASRRPEENSPLHF.

The CDR3 region is CASSLDRRMITEAFF. The CDR3 bases are TGCGCCAGCAGTCTGGACAGACGCATGATCACTGAAGCTTTCTTT. The chain joins TRBV23-1 to TRBJ1-1, with a possible D match to TRBD1 (6 bases). TRBV23-1 is known as an ORF, though its function is uncertain. There are 15 residues in the CDR3. V was clipped by 4 bases and J by 4 bases, with 16 bases between them.

The chain combines TRBV28 with TRBJ2-7; TRBD2 might be the D (6 bases). V lost 6 bases and J 1 base, leaving 10 bases between the germline ends. The CDR3 runs 13 residues. Germline V gene lookup returns CDR1 MDHEN and CDR2 SYDVKM. DNA for the CDR3: TGTGCCAGCAGCTATGGGACTTCCTACGAGCAGTACTTC. Translated: CASSYGTSYEQYF.

This chain uses TRBV6-1 with TRBJ1-5; D is unclear. CDR3 length: 13 residues. Trimming stripped 2 bases from V and 6 bases from J, with 8 bases between. CDR1 is MNHNS, CDR2 SASEGT, per germline. CDR3 DNA: TGTGCCAGCAGTGAAATAGTCTCTCAGCCCCAGCATTTT. It yields the protein CASSEIVSQPQHF.

The chain uses TRBV10-3 and TRBJ2-1; the D is unclear. Per the germline V gene, CDR1 is ENHRY and CDR2 is SYGVKD. V shed 4 bases and J shed 5 bases, with 3 bases lying between them. The CDR3 consists of 11 residues. CDR3 region: CAISGDNEQFF. The CDR3 nucleotides read TGTGCCATCAGTGGAGACAATGAGCAGTTCTTC.

The chain combines TRBV18 with TRBJ2-1; TRBD2 aligns across 8 bases. CDR1 is KGHSH and CDR2 is LQKENI in the germline V gene. CDR3 length: 15 amino acids. V trimming: 6 bases; J trimming: 3 bases; junction bases outside the gene matches: 7. For the CDR3, the DNA is TGTGCCAGCTCGCAGCGGGGGACCTTCTACAATGAGCAGTTCTTC. It yields the protein CASSQRGTFYNEQFF. Drawing the rest from reference TRBV18 and TRBJ2-1, the complete variable domain is NAGVMQNPRHLVRRRGQEARLRCSPMKGHSHVYWYRQLPEEGLKFMVYLQKENIIDESGMPKERFSAEFPKEGPSILRIQQVVRGDSAAYFCASSQRGTFYNEQFFGPGTRLTVL.

The chain joins TRBV28 to TRBJ1-1; tentatively, D is TRBD1 (6 bases). The CDR3 consists of 14 residues. The germline V gene encodes CDR1 MDHEN and CDR2 SYDVKM. V shed 5 bases and J shed 0 bases, with 10 bases lying between them. The CDR3 DNA reads as TGTGCCAGCAGTCTAGGGACACTGAACACTGAAGCTTTCTTT. Residues: CASSLGTLNTEAFF.

A few counts support this clone. V usage is TRBV6-5 and J usage is TRBJ2-7; the D call may be TRBD1 or TRBD2 (7 bases each). Per germline, CDR1 MNHEY and CDR2 SVGAGI. V was cut by 5 bases and J by 3 bases, with 17 bases left in between. CDR3 size: 15 residues. CDR3: CASSQQGTISYEQYF. CDR3 DNA: TGTGCCAGCAGTCAACAGGGGACTATAAGCTACGAGCAGTACTTC.

This clone appeared a few times. The gene calls are TRBV19 and TRBJ1-5; D perhaps matches TRBD1 (5 bases). The CDR3 extends over 15 amino acids. V was pared by 7 bases and J by 5 bases, with 18 bases between. Germline V gene data show CDR1 as LNHDA and CDR2 as SQIVND (reference sequence). CDR3 in DNA: TGTGCCAGTACCGTGCTCGCGGGGGGACATCAGCCCCAGCATTTT. Its translation: CASTVLAGGHQPQHF.

This chain links TRBV7-3 with TRBJ2-5; 8 bases are shared with TRBD2. This CDR3 contains 14 residues. V lost 1 base to trimming and J lost 3 bases; unmatched junction nucleotides: 1. Germline loops: CDR1 SGHTA, CDR2 FQGTGA. The CDR3 DNA follows: TGTGCCAGCAGCTTAAACGGGGGGGAAGAGACCCAGTACTTC. This gives the protein CASSLNGGEETQYF.

The chain combines TRBV5-7 with TRBJ2-2; D may be TRBD1 (6 bases). TRBV5-7 is an ORF, and what it does is uncertain. The CDR3 sequence is 16 residues long. The ends were cut back, 6 bases at V and 3 bases at J, with 18 bases in the middle. DNA for the CDR3: TGTGCCAGCATTTACGCAGGGGAAAGGGACACCGGGGAGCTGTTTTTT. Its translation: CASIYAGERDTGELFF.

This clone was seen only a few times. The same CDR3 arises from other DNA sequences in this sample as well. This chain joins TRBV5-1 and TRBJ1-1, with unresolved D. The CDR3 consists of 13 residues. Germline CDR1 and CDR2: SGHRS and YFSETQ. Deletions cut 1 base from V and 1 base from J, with 5 bases between. The CDR3 reads CASSLSKNTEAFF. In nucleotides, the CDR3 is TGCGCCAGCAGCTTGTCGAAGAACACTGAAGCTTTCTTT.

This clone was detected only a few times. This sequence joins TRBV14 and TRBJ2-7; D unclear. The germline CDR1 and CDR2 sequences are SGHDN and FVKESK. The ends were cut back, 0 bases at V and 9 bases at J, with 12 bases in the middle. The CDR3 is 13 amino acids. The CDR3 sequence is CASSQDEALRQYF. DNA of the CDR3: TGTGCCAGCAGCCAAGACGAGGCCCTAAGGCAGTACTTC. The variable domain in full, completed from reference TRBV14 and TRBJ2-7, reads EAGVTQFPSHSVIEKGQTVTLRCDPISGHDNLYWYRRVMGKEIKFLLHFVKESKQDESGMPNNRFLAERTGGTYSTLKVQPAELEDSGVYFCASSQDEALRQYFGPGTRLTVT.